A single sample gave rise to the 26 T cell receptor beta chains below, sequenced in a study of T cells in Graves' hyperthyroidism and ophthalmopathy. RNA transcripts yielded amplified TCR beta CDR3 regions. RT-PCR in the first round (using the HTBI primer set) targeted the TCR CDR3. Each CDR3 protein is one row after TCRdb ran MiXCR on the multiplex PCR reads. The repertoire holds 560,000 or so distinct CDR3 sequences, with 20% as singletons. Source material: blood. Receptors originate from a middle-aged man with Graves' ophthalmopathy.

This clonotype came up many times. The rearrangement links TRBV6-5 to TRBJ2-5; D unclear. The V end was cut by 2 bases, the J end by 8 bases, with 9 bases between. The length of the CDR3 is 12 residues. Germline V gene sequence: CDR1 MNHEY, CDR2 SVGAGI. The CDR3 DNA sequence: TGTGCCAGCAGTTACAGTAGGAGTACCCAGTACTTC. As protein: CASSYSRSTQYF.

The J gene is TRBJ2-7, the V gene TRBV3-1; D is possibly TRBD2 (6 bases). This CDR3 comprises 13 residues. CDR1 is LGHDT and CDR2 is YNNKEL in the germline V gene (reference sequence). V lost 1 base and J lost 2, with 6 bases in between. CDR3 sequence (DNA): TGTGCCAGCAGCCAAGCGGGGGCCTACGAGCAGTACTTC. As protein: CASSQAGAYEQYF.

Remarks on this clonotype: A clone one base away is much larger, so this may be a read error. This sequence joins TRBV10-2 and TRBJ2-7; TRBD2 is a possible D gene (5 bases). This CDR3 spans 14 amino acids. Germline CDR1 and CDR2: WSHSY and SAAADI. The CDR3 spells CASKLGIHSYEQCF. CDR3 bases: TGCGCCAGCAAGCTCGGGATCCATTCCTACGAGCAGTGCTTC.

This clonotype was detected many times. The chain uses TRBV7-9 and TRBJ2-7; 10 nucleotides match TRBD2. Germline V CDR1 and CDR2: SEHNR, FQNEAQ (reference sequence). The junction had 3 bases not matched to a gene; V was cut back by 4 bases and J by 3 bases. CDR3 size: 14 residues. In DNA form, the CDR3 reads TGTGCCAGCAGCTCTAGCGGGGGAGTCTACGAGCAGTACTTC. It is translated as CASSSSGGVYEQYF.

The chain links TRBV7-8 to TRBJ1-3, with D tentatively TRBD1 (6 bases). Germline V gene sequence: CDR1 SGHVS, CDR2 FQNEAQ. The CDR3 is 16 residues long. V was trimmed by 1 base and J by 4 bases, leaving 14 bases between them. The CDR3 bases are TGTGCCAGCAGCTTAGGATGGGGGGCAACCGGAAACACCATATATTTT. Encoded protein: CASSLGWGATGNTIYF.

This clonotype was detected once. A much larger clone sits a single nucleotide away, making a read error possible. The gene calls are TRBV30 and TRBJ1-6, with 7 bases identical to TRBD1. Germline CDR1 and CDR2: GTSNPN and SVGIG (reference sequence). The CDR3 sequence is 14 residues long. Trimming removed 4 bases from V and 13 bases from J; junction bases left unmatched: 13. The DNA for the CDR3 is TGTGCCTGGACCAGCTCGACAGGGACCGCGCCCCTCCACTTT. Amino acids: CAWTSSTGTAPLHF.

There are a few counts of this clonotype. This likely comes from a read error, as the CDR3 has no conserved phenylalanine or tryptophan at its end. This chain uses TRBV11-3 with TRBJ2-7; 8 bases line up with TRBD1. CDR1 and CDR2 (germline): SGHNT, YENEEA. The CDR3 consists of 14 residues. Trimming cost V 5 bases and J 3 bases; bases outside gene matches: 6. The CDR3 loop reads CASSPTGEGYEQYL. CDR3 bases: TGTGCCAGCAGCCCGACAGGGGAAGGCTACGAGCAGTACCTC.

There are a few counts of this clonotype. The gene calls are TRBV4-3 and TRBJ2-3; the D is unclear. The V and J ends lost 4 bases and 0 bases respectively, with 14 bases between them. The CDR3 is 16 amino acids. Per germline, CDR1 LGHNA and CDR2 YSLEER. The CDR3 loop reads CASSPKIHPSTDTQYF. CDR3 coding DNA: TGCGCCAGCAGCCCTAAAATCCATCCCAGCACAGATACGCAGTATTTT.

Ten or more counts support this clonotype. The V and J genes are TRBV20-1 and TRBJ2-1; possibly TRBD1 for D (7 bases). V was shortened by 6 bases and J by 4 bases, with 19 bases between the two germline ends. The V gene's germline CDR1 is DFQATT and CDR2 SNEGSKA (reference sequence). CDR3 length: 15 amino acids. CDR3: CSAGGGRGAYNEQFF. In DNA, the CDR3 is TGCAGTGCCGGGGGTGGCAGGGGGGCGTACAATGAGCAGTTCTTC.

This rearrangement joins TRBV7-9 to TRBJ2-2; 12 bases agree with TRBD1. This CDR3 is 16 amino acids long. CDR1 and CDR2 (germline): SEHNR, FQNEAQ (reference sequence). With 5 bases clipped from V and 6 bases from J, the junction kept 7 bases outside the gene matches. CDR3 nucleotide sequence: TGTGCCAGCAGCCCAGGGACAGGGGGCATCGCCGGGGAGCTGTTTTTT. Its translation: CASSPGTGGIAGELFF.

This clonotype was observed many times. This chain uses TRBV19 with TRBJ2-7; 9 positions agree with TRBD1. The V gene end was trimmed by 3 bases and the J gene end by 6 bases; junction bases not matched to a gene: 6. CDR1 is LNHDA and CDR2 is SQIVND in the germline V gene (reference sequence). This CDR3 is 14 amino acids long. CDR3 nucleotide sequence: TGTGCCAGTAGTATCGGGACAGGGATAGCCGAGCAGTACTTC. It translates to CASSIGTGIAEQYF. Using reference TRBV19 and TRBJ2-7 for the parts outside the CDR3, the full variable domain is DGGITQSPKYLFRKEGQNVTLSCEQNLNHDAMYWYRQDPGQGLRLIYYSQIVNDFQKGDIAEGYSVSREKKESFPLTVTSAQKNPTAFYLCASSIGTGIAEQYFGPGTRLTVT.

The chain recombines TRBV20-1 with TRBJ2-5; TRBD2 aligns across 14 bases. Germline V gene sequence: CDR1 DFQATT, CDR2 SNEGSKA (reference sequence). J was trimmed by 5 bases and V by 4 bases; bases with no gene match: 18. The CDR3 is 19 residues long. The CDR3 here is CSAIPGGPGTSGSKETQYF. The CDR3 DNA reads as TGCAGTGCTATACCGGGGGGACCCGGGACTAGCGGGAGTAAGGAGACCCAGTACTTC.

The chain combines TRBV6-1 with TRBJ2-5; the D gene is possibly TRBD1 (6 bases). This CDR3 is built from 13 residues. CDR1 and CDR2 (germline): MNHNS, SASEGT. The germline V and J ends were trimmed by 2 bases and 5 bases, with 9 bases remaining between them. The CDR3 DNA follows: TGTGCCAGCAGTGAACCACAGGGCGAGACCCAGTACTTC. Protein product: CASSEPQGETQYF.

V is TRBV28 and J is TRBJ2-2; weak D call: TRBD2 (5 bases). V lost 7 bases and J lost 0, with 12 bases in between. The CDR3 spans 15 residues. In germline, CDR1 is MDHEN, CDR2 SYDVKM. The CDR3 loop is CASTTEVANTGELFF. CDR3 DNA sequence: TGTGCCAGCACTACGGAGGTGGCGAACACCGGGGAGCTGTTTTTT.

The genes are TRBV11-2 and TRBJ2-1; 8 nucleotides align to TRBD2. Germline CDR1 and CDR2: SGHAT and FQNNGV. The CDR3 sequence is 17 residues long. Trimming at V came to 5 bases and at J to 2 bases, leaving 11 bases not matched to a gene. CDR3 loop: CASSPGVAGGTYNEQFF. The CDR3 coding sequence is TGTGCCAGCAGCCCAGGAGTGGCGGGGGGAACCTACAATGAGCAGTTCTTC.

This clonotype has a handful of counts. This rearrangement joins TRBV30 to TRBJ2-4; TRBD1 matches at 7 bases. This CDR3 has 14 amino acids. The V segment lost 6 bases and the J segment 0 bases; nucleotides outside the gene matches: 5. Germline assignment: CDR1 GTSNPN and CDR2 SVGIG (reference sequence). The CDR3 sequence: CACDRELAKNIQYF. The CDR3 bases are TGTGCCTGTGACAGGGAACTAGCCAAAAACATTCAGTACTTC.

The chain uses TRBV24-1 and TRBJ2-3; D might be TRBD2 (5 bases). The V end lost 12 bases, the J end lost 3 bases, and 18 bases lay between the germline ends. Germline loops: CDR1 KGHDR, CDR2 SFDVKD. The CDR3 spans 14 residues. The CDR3 reads CASGLFRRTDTQYF. For the CDR3, the DNA is TGTGCCTCCGGACTTTTTCGGCGAACAGATACGCAGTATTTT.

V is TRBV24-1 and J is TRBJ2-7; D assignment may be TRBD1 or TRBD2 (5 bases each). Per the germline V gene, CDR1 is KGHDR and CDR2 is SFDVKD. Trimming removed 11 bases at V and 2 bases at J, with 15 bases between. The CDR3 contains 13 residues. CDR3: CAIAGTPTYEQYF. CDR3 sequence (DNA): TGTGCCATAGCCGGGACGCCCACCTACGAGCAGTACTTC.

The chain combines TRBV29-1 with TRBJ2-5; 8 bases agree with TRBD2. This CDR3 spans 14 amino acids. The trim removed 0 bases at V and 4 bases at J, leaving 4 bases unmatched. Looked up from germline, CDR1 is SQVTM and CDR2 is ANQGSEA. CDR3 in DNA: TGCAGCGTTGAAGATCGTAGCGGGATAGAGACCCAGTACTTC. This translates into CSVEDRSGIETQYF.

This clonotype was found many times. This chain joins TRBV28 and TRBJ1-1; D call uncertain. The CDR3 totals 14 residues. Trimming cost V 7 bases and J 3 bases, with 15 bases left between them. CDR1 and CDR2 (germline): MDHEN, SYDVKM. The CDR3 nucleotides read TGTGCCAGCACTCGAAGAGGACGCTACACTGAAGCTTTCTTT. Its translation is CASTRRGRYTEAFF. The whole variable domain, filled in from reference TRBV28 and TRBJ1-1, reads DVKVTQSSRYLVKRTGEKVFLECVQDMDHENMFWYRQDPGLGLRLIYFSYDVKMKEKGDIPEGYSVSREKKERFSLILESASTNQTSMYLCASTRRGRYTEAFFGQGTRLTVV.

This clonotype appeared many times. The chain employs TRBV3-1 and TRBJ2-5; 11 nucleotides line up with TRBD2. The J segment lost 5 bases and the V segment lost 4 bases, leaving 6 bases of the junction unmatched. The germline V gene has CDR1 LGHDT and CDR2 YNNKEL (reference sequence). This CDR3 comprises 15 residues. For the CDR3, the DNA is TGTGCCAGCAGCCCGACTAGCGGGGCAGGGGAGACCCAGTACTTC. The encoded protein is CASSPTSGAGETQYF.

Comment on this clonotype: This could be a read error, since a much larger clone is one nucleotide away. The chain is built from TRBV5-1 and TRBJ2-7; the D gene is possibly TRBD2 (6 bases). The CDR3 has 13 residues. Trimming pared 0 bases from V and 6 bases from J, leaving 10 bases between. The germline CDR1 and CDR2 sequences are SGHRS and YFSETQ. CDR3 residues: CASSLDGGIEQYF. The CDR3 bases are TGCGCCAGCAGCTTGGACGGGGGAATCGAGCAGTACTTC.

This clonotype was observed a single time. A much larger clone lies one base from this, so it may be a read error. The chain carries TRBV6-1 and TRBJ2-5; D unclear. V was shortened by 11 bases and J by 0 bases, with 19 bases between the two germline ends. The CDR3 runs 15 residues. Germline CDR1 is MNHNS and CDR2 is SASEGT. CDR3 loop: CAGGVKGRYQETQYF. CDR3 in DNA: TGTGCCGGCGGAGTGAAGGGAAGGTACCAAGAGACCCAGTACTTC.

This clonotype was recorded at least ten times. V and J are TRBV7-3 and TRBJ2-5; D tentatively reads TRBD1 or TRBD2 (5 bases each). Trimming took off 5 bases at V and 2 bases at J, with 9 bases between the two ends. This CDR3 is 13 amino acids long. Germline assignment: CDR1 SGHTA and CDR2 FQGTGA. CDR3 nucleotides: TGTGCCAGCAGCCGGGGCAGGCAAGAGACCCAGTACTTC. Translating gives CASSRGRQETQYF.

This clonotype has just a few counts. This chain joins TRBV6-1 and TRBJ1-1; a possible D gene is TRBD1 (5 bases). Germline CDR1 reads MNHNS; CDR2 reads SASEGT. The CDR3 loop spans 14 amino acids. The V gene lost 6 bases and the J gene lost 6 bases, with 17 bases spanning the gap. The DNA of the CDR3 is TGTGCCAGCAGCCGTATTGAAGGGACGGCTGAAGCTTTCTTT. It is translated as CASSRIEGTAEAFF.

Concerning this clonotype: Relative to the germline gene, one junction end is altered; a read error may explain this. V usage is TRBV12-3 or TRBV12-4 and J usage is TRBJ2-3; possibly TRBD1 or TRBD2 for D (6 bases each). The CDR3 length is 16 residues. The CDR3 DNA reads TGTGCCAGCAGTTTAGCGCTATCGGGGGCTGCAGATATGCAGTATTTT. Amino acids: CASSLALSGAADMQYF.